This paragraph covers one TCR beta chain sequence. Each CDR3 protein is one row after TCRdb ran MiXCR on the PCR reads. The sample lists about 10,000 distinct CDR3 sequences, about 29% occurring once. The ends were cut back, 0 bases at V and 0 bases at J, with 9 bases in the middle. Germline V gene lookup returns CDR1 MNHNY and CDR2 SVGAGI (reference sequence). There are 16 residues in the CDR3. These data come from a study of immune characterization of retroperitoneal liposarcoma. This chain links TRBV6-6 with TRBJ1-5; D unresolved. Sample: tumor tissue. The sequence came from a male donor with retroperitoneal liposarcoma. The CDR3 coding sequence is TGTGCCAGCAGTTACTCTGACTCATATAGCAATCAGCCCCAGCATTTT. Translated, it gives CASSYSDSYSNQPQHF.